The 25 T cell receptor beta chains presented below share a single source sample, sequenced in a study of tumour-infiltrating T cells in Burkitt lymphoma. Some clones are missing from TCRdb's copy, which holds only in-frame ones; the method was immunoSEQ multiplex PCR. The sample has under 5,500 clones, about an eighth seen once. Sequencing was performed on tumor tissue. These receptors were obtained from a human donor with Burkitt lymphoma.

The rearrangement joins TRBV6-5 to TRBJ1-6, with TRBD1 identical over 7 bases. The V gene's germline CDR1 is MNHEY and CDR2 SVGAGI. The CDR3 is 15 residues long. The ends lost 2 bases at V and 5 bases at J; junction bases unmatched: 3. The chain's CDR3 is CASSYGQADNSPLHF. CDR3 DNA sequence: TGTGCCAGCAGTTACGGACAGGCCGATAATTCACCCCTCCACTTT.

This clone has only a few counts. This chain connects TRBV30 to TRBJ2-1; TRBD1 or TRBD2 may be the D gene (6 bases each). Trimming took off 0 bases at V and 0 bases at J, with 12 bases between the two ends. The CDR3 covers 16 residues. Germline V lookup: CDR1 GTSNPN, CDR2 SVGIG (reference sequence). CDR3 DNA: TGTGCCTGGAGTGTAATAGGGGGGAGCTCCTACAATGAGCAGTTCTTC. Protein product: CAWSVIGGSSYNEQFF.

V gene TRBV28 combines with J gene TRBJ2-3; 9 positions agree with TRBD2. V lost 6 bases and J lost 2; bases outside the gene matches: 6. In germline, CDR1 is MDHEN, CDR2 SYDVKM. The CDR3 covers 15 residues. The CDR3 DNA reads TGTGCCAGCAGCGTAGCGGGGGCCGACACAGATACGCAGTATTTT. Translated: CASSVAGADTDTQYF.

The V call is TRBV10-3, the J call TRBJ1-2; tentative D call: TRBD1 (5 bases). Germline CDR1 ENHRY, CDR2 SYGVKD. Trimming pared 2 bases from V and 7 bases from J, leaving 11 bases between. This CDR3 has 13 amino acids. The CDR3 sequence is CAISEGGGGGYTF. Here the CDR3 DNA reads TGTGCCATCAGTGAGGGCGGCGGGGGTGGCTACACCTTC.

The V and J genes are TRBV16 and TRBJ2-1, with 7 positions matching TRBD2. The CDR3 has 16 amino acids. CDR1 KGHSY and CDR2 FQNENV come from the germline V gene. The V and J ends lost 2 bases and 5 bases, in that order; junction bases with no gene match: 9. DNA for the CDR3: TGTGCCAGCAGCCAACCCCGGGACTACCCCCACAATGAGCAGTTCTTC. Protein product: CASSQPRDYPHNEQFF. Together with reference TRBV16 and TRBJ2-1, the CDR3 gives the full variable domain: GEEVAQTPKHLVRGEGQKAKLYCAPIKGHSYVFWYQQVLKNEFKFLISFQNENVFDETGMPKERFSAKCLPNSPCSLEIQATKLEDSAVYFCASSQPRDYPHNEQFFGPGTRLTVL.

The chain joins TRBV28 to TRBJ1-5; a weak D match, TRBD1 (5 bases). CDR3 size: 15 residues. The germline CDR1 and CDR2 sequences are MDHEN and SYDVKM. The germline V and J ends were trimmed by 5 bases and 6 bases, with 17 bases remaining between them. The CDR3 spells CASSPLMGGFQPQHF. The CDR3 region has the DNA TGTGCCAGCAGTCCCCTTATGGGGGGGTTTCAGCCCCAGCATTTT.

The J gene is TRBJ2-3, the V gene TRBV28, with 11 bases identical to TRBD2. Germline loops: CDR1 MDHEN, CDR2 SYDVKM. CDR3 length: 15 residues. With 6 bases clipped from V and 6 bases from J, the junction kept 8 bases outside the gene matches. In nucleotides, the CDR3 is TGTGCCAGCAGACCTACTAGCGGGAGTAGGGATACGCAGTATTTT. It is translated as CASRPTSGSRDTQYF.

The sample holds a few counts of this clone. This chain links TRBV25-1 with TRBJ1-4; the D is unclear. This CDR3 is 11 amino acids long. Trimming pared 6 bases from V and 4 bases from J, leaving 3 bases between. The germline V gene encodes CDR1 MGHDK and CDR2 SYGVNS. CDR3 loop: CASSYNEKLFF. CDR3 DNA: TGTGCCAGCAGCTATAATGAAAAACTGTTTTTT.

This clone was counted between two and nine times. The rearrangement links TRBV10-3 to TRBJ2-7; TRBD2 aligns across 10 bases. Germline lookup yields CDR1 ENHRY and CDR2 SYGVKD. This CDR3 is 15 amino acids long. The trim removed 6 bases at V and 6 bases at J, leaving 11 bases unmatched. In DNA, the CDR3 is TGTGCCATCAGCCCCCGGACTAGCGGCGGGGGCGAGCAGTACTTC. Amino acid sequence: CAISPRTSGGGEQYF.

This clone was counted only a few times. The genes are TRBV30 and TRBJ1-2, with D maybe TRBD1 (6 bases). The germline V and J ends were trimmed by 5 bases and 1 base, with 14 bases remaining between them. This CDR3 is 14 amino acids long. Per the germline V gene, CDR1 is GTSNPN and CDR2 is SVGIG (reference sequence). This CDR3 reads CAWQGHPDNYGYTF. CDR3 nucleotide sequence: TGTGCCTGGCAGGGACACCCCGATAACTATGGCTACACCTTC.

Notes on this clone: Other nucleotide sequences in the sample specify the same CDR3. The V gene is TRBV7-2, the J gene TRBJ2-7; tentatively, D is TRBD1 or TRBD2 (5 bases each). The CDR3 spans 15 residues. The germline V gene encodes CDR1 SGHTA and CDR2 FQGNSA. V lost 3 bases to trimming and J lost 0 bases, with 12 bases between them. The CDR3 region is CASSFSGQLSYEQYF. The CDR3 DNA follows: TGTGCCAGCAGCTTTTCGGGGCAGCTCTCCTACGAGCAGTACTTC. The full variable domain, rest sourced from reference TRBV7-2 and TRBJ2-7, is GAGVSQSPSNKVTEKGKDVELRCDPISGHTALYWYRQSLGQGLEFLIYFQGNSAPDKSGLPSDRFSAERTGGSVSTLTIQRTQQEDSAVYLCASSFSGQLSYEQYFGPGTRLTVT.

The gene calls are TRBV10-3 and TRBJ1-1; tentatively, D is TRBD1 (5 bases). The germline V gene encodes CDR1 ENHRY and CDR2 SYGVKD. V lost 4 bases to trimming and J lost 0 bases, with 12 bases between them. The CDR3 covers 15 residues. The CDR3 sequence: CAISVDILMNTEAFF. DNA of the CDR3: TGTGCCATCAGTGTGGACATCCTCATGAACACTGAAGCTTTCTTT.

CDR3 residues: CASSQDLIGSHYNEQFF. In DNA form, the CDR3 reads TGCGCCAGCAGCCAAGATCTTATCGGGAGCCATTACAATGAGCAGTTCTTC. The chain is built from TRBV4-3 and TRBJ2-1, with D tentatively TRBD2 (6 bases). V lost 0 bases and J lost 4, with 16 bases in between. This CDR3 comprises 17 residues. CDR1 and CDR2 (germline): LGHNA, YSLEER.

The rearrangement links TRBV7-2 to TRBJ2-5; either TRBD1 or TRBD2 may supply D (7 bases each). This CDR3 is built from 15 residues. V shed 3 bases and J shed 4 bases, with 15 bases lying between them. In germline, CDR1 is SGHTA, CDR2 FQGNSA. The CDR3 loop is CASSLGRGGPETQYF. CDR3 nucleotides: TGTGCCAGCAGCTTGGGCAGGGGGGGGCCAGAGACCCAGTACTTC.

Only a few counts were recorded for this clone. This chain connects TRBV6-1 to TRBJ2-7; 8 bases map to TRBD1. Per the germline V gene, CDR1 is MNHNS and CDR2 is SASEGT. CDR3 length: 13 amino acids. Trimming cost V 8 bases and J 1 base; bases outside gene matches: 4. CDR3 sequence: CASGGQVSYEQYF. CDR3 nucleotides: TGTGCCAGCGGGGGACAGGTTTCCTACGAGCAGTACTTC.

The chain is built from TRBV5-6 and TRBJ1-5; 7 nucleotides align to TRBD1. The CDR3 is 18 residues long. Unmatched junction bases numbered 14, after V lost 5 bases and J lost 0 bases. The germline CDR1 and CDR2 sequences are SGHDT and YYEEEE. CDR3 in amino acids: CASRDRVREVSSNQPQHF. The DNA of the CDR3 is TGTGCCAGCAGAGACAGGGTGAGGGAGGTATCTAGCAATCAGCCCCAGCATTTT.

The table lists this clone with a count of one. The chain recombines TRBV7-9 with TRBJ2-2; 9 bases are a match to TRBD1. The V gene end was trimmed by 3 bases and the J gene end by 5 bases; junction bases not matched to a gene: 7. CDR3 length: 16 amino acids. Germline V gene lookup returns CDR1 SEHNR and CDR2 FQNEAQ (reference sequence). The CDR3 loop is CASSFGQGRVTGELFF. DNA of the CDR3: TGTGCCAGCAGCTTCGGACAGGGGAGAGTGACCGGGGAGCTGTTTTTT.

The CDR3 region has the DNA TGTGCCAGCAGCTTGAGACACCTGGGCAATCAGCCCCAGCATTTT. This gives the protein CASSLRHLGNQPQHF. The chain recombines TRBV11-2 with TRBJ1-5; D not resolved. The CDR3 contains 15 residues. Germline CDR1 is SGHAT and CDR2 is FQNNGV. The V and J ends lost 3 bases and 2 bases respectively, with 11 bases between them.

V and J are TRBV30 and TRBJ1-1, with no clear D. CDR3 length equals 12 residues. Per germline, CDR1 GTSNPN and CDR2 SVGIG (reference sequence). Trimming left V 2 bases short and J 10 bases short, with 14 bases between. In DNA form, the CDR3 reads TGTGCCTGGAGTAGGACCCGGCGAGGAGCTTTCTTT. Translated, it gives CAWSRTRRGAFF.

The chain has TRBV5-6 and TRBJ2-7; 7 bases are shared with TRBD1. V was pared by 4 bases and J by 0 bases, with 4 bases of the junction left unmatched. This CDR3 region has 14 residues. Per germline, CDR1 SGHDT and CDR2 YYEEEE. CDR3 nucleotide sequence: TGTGCCAGCAGCCGGGACAGCTACTCCTACGAGCAGTACTTC. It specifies CASSRDSYSYEQYF.

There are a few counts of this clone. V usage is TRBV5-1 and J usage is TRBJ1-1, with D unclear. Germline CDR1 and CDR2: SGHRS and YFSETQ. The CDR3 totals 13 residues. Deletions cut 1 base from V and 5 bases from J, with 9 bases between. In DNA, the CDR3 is TGCGCCAGCAGCTTGTACTCAGAAACTGAAGCTTTCTTT. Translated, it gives CASSLYSETEAFF.

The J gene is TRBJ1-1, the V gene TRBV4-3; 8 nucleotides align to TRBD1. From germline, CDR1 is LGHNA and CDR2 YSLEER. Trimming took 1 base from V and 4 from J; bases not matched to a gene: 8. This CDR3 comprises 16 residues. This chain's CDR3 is CASSQAEGQGGTEAFF. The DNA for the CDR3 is TGCGCCAGCAGCCAAGCTGAAGGACAGGGTGGCACTGAAGCTTTCTTT.

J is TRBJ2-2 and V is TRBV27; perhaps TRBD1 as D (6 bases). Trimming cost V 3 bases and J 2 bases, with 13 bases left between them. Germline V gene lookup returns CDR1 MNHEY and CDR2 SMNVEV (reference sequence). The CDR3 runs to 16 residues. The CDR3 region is CASSFWGLANTGELFF. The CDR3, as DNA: TGTGCCAGCAGTTTCTGGGGGCTTGCTAACACCGGGGAGCTGTTTTTT.

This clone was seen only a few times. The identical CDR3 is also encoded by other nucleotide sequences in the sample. Written as DNA, the CDR3 is TGTGCCAGCAGCCAAGGTAATAGGGAAGCCTACGAGCAGTACTTC. Protein: CASSQGNREAYEQYF. The rearrangement uses TRBV4-2 and TRBJ2-7; D unresolved. V dropped 1 base and J dropped 2 bases, with 12 bases sitting between them. Looked up from germline, CDR1 is LGHNA and CDR2 is YNFKEQ. This CDR3 region has 15 residues.

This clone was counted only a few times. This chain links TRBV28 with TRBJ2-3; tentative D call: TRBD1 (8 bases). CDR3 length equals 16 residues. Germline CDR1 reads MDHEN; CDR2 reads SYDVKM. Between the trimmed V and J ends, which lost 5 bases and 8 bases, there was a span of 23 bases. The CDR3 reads CASSTGGGAGQGTQYF. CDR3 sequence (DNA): TGTGCCAGCAGTACAGGGGGAGGAGCGGGGCAAGGTACGCAGTATTTT. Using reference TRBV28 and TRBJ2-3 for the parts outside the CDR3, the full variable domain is DVKVTQSSRYLVKRTGEKVFLECVQDMDHENMFWYRQDPGLGLRLIYFSYDVKMKEKGDIPEGYSVSREKKERFSLILESASTNQTSMYLCASSTGGGAGQGTQYFGPGTRLTVL.